This T cell receptor (beta chain) was observed in a study of breast tumors, draining lymph nodes, adjacent tissues. The study, taken as a whole, reports: Tumor TCR diversity was below lymph nodes but above nontumor tissue.

This clonotype was seen ten or more times. Antigen specificity is unknown. TCRdb reprocessed the multiplex PCR reads via MiXCR and lists one record per CDR3 protein. The sample includes approximately 210,000 distinct CDR3 sequences, roughly 30% of them seen just once. Breast cancer patients provided tissue from their axillary draining lymph nodes. The TCR sequence derives from a female donor with breast cancer. Some clones in this sample may be carry-over from other donors' samples. Material: axillary lymph node tissue.

CDR3 loop: CASNRGATGNTIYF. The CDR3 nucleotides read TGTGCCAGTAACCGGGGGGCCACAGGAAACACCATATATTTT. The chain uses TRBV19 and TRBJ1-3; D might be TRBD1 (6 bases). This CDR3 contains 14 residues. The ends were cut back, 7 bases at V and 4 bases at J, with 14 bases in the middle. Germline values: CDR1 LNHDA, CDR2 SQIVND (reference sequence).